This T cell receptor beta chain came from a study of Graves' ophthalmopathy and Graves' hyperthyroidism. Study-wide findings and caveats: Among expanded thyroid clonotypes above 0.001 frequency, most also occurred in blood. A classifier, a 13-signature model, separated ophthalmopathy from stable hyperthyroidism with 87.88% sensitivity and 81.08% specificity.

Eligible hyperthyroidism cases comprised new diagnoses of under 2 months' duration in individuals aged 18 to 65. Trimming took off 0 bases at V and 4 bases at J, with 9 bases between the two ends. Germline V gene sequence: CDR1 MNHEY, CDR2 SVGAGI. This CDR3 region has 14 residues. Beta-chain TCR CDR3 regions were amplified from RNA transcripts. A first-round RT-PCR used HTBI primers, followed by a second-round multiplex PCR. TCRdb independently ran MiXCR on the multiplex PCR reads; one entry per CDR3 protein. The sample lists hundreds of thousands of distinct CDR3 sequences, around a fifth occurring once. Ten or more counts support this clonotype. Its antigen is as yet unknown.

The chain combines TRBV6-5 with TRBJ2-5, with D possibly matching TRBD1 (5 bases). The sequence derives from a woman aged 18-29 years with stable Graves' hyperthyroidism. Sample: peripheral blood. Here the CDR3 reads CASSYSSGRETQYF. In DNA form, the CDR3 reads TGTGCCAGCAGTTACTCTTCAGGGCGAGAGACCCAGTACTTC.